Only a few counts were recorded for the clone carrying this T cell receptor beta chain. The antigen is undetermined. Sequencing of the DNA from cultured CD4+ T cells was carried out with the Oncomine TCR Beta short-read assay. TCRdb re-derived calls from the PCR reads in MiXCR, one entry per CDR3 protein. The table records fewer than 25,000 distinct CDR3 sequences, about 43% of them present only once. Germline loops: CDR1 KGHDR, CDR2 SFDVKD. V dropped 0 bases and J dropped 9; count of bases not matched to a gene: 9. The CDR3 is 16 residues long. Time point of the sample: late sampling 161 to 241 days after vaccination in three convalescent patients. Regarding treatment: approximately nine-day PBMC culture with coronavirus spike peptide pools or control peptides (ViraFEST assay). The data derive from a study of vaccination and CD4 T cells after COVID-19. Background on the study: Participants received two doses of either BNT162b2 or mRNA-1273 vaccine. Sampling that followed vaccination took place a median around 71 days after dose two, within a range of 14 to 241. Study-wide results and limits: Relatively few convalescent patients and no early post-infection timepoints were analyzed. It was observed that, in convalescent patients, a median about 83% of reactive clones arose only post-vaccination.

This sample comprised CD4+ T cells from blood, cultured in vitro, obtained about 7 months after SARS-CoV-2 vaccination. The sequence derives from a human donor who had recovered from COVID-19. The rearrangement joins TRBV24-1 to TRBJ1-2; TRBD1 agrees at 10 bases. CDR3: CATSDLLPGQGFRYTF. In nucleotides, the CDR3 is TGTGCCACCAGTGATTTGTTGCCGGGACAGGGGTTTCGCTACACCTTC.